This T cell receptor beta chain appears in the sequencing data of a study of blood T cell repertoires in COVID-19. Background on the study: Both acute and convalescent COVID-19 samples were obtained from the United States, Italy and Spain. Nucleic acid was either cDNA or gDNA, and it came from T cells, B-cell-depleted T cells, or PBMCs.

This clone was detected a few times. Original data processing: Scientists estimated how many nucleated cells there were by amplifying reference gene primers. The protocol was immunoSEQ multiplex PCR, while the TCRdb copy is restricted to in-frame clones and leaves out a portion. V and J calls and clone size are as listed in that table; D and trimming were resolved from the DNA. The sample comprises 350,000 to 500,000 clones, around nine tenths of which are singletons, and 0.8% to 1% rests with the top ten. This CDR3 is built from 14 residues. The V end lost 1 base, the J end lost 5 bases, and 11 bases lay between the germline ends. Germline V gene data show CDR1 as SEHNR and CDR2 as FQNEAQ (reference sequence).

The receptor's source is a man aged 18 to 29 with COVID-19, enrolled during active disease. The chain joins TRBV7-9 to TRBJ1-2, with D maybe TRBD1 (6 bases). Sequenced material: peripheral blood. The CDR3 DNA follows: TGTGCCAGCAGCTTAGTAAGACAGGATTATGGCTACACCTTC. This sequence encodes CASSLVRQDYGYTF.